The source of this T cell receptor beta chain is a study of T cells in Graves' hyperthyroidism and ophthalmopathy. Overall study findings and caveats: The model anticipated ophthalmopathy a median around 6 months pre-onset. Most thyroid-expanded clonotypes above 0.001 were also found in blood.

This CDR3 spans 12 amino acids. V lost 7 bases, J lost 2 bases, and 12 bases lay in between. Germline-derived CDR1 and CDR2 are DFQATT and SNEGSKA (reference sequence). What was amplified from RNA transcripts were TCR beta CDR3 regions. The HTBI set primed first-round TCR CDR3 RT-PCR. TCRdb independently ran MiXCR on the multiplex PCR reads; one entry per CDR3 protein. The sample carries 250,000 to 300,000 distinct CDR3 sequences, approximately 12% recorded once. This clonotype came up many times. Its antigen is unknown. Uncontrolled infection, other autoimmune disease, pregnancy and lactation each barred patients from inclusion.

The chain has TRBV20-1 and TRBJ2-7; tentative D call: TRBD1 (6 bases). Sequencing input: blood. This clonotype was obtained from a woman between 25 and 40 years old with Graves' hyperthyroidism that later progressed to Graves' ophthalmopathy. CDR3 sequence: CSVGQGTYEQYF. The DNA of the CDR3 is TGCAGTGTGGGGCAGGGGACCTACGAGCAGTACTTC.